The 5 T cell receptor beta chains below were found in one sample sequenced in a study of T-cell memory formation after mild COVID-19. One entry per CDR3 protein, called by TCRdb with MiXCR from the 5' RACE reads. Of roughly 100,000 distinct CDR3 sequences in the sample, around 12% are singletons; the top ten hold about 27%. Sequenced input: PBMCs or a T cell subset sorted from them (not recorded which). The source is an adult woman who had mild COVID-19 (a few samples of this study predate the infection). Cell type and time point are not known.

About this clonotype: This may be a read error, as it is one base from a much larger clone. The gene calls are TRBV7-9 and TRBJ2-5; D possibly corresponds to TRBD2 (5 bases). Deletions cut 4 bases from V and 5 bases from J, with 11 bases between. Germline V gene sequence: CDR1 SEHNR, CDR2 FQNEAQ (reference sequence). The CDR3 loop spans 13 amino acids. CDR3 loop: CASSSGREETQYF. The CDR3 nucleotides are TGTGCCAGCAGCTCGGGGAGAGAGGAGACCCAGTACTTC.

J is TRBJ2-1 and V is TRBV20-1; unclear D gene. Germline CDR1 is DFQATT and CDR2 is SNEGSKA (reference sequence). V lost 3 bases, J lost 9 bases, and 6 bases lay in between. This CDR3 contains 10 residues. CDR3 loop: CSASVTEQFF. CDR3 coding DNA: TGCAGTGCTAGCGTCACTGAGCAGTTCTTC.

This chain links TRBV11-2 with TRBJ1-1; the D gene is possibly TRBD1 (6 bases). V was shortened by 1 base and J by 6 bases, with 6 bases between the two germline ends. The germline V gene has CDR1 SGHAT and CDR2 FQNNGV. The CDR3 has 12 amino acids. Here the CDR3 DNA reads TGTGCCAGCAGCTTAGGGGGGCCTGAAGCTTTCTTT. This encodes CASSLGGPEAFF.

In its sample, this clonotype was seen a few times. The genes are TRBV9 and TRBJ2-1, with D possibly being TRBD1 (6 bases). The length of the CDR3 is 15 residues. The V end lost 0 bases, the J end lost 4 bases, and 11 bases lay between the germline ends. CDR1 SGDLS and CDR2 YYNGEE come from the germline V gene. CDR3: CASSVVWTAYNEQFF. The CDR3, as DNA: TGTGCCAGCAGCGTAGTATGGACAGCGTACAATGAGCAGTTCTTC.

This chain links TRBV24-1 with TRBJ1-1, with D possibly TRBD1 on 5 matching bases. Between the trimmed V and J ends, which lost 7 bases and 1 base, there was a span of 9 bases. The CDR3 has 13 residues. From germline, CDR1 is KGHDR and CDR2 SFDVKD. CDR3 in DNA: TGTGCCACCAGGACAGACCGGAACACTGAAGCTTTCTTT. Translation gives CATRTDRNTEAFF.